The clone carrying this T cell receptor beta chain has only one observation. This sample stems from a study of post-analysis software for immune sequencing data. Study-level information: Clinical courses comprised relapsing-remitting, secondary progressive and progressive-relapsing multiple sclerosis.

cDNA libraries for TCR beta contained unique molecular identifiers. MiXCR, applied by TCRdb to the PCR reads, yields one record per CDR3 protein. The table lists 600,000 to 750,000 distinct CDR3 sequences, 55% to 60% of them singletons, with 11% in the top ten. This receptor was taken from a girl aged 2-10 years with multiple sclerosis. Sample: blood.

CDR3 sequence: CSARVPGGRGPEAFF. CDR3 in DNA: TGCAGTGCTAGAGTCCCAGGGGGCCGGGGCCCTGAAGCTTTCTTT. The chain links TRBV20-1 to TRBJ1-1, with 8 positions matching TRBD1. The V segment lost 1 base and the J segment 6 bases; nucleotides outside the gene matches: 10. The germline gives CDR1 DFQATT, CDR2 SNEGSKA (reference sequence). The CDR3 runs to 15 residues.